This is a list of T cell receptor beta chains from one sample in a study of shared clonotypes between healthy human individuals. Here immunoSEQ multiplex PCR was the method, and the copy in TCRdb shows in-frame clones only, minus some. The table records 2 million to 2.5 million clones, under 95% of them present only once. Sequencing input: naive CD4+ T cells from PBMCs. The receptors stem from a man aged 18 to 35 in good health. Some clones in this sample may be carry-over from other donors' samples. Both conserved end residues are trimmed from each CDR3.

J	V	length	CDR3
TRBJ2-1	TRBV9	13	ASSVDGIPYNEQF
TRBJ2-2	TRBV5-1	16	ASSVTGLASANTGELF
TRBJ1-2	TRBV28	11	ASRNDRWNGYT
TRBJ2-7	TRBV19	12	ASSMVSSLYEQY
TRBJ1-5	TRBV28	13	ASSFGQVSNQPQH
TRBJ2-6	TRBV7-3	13	ASSIGSSGANVLT
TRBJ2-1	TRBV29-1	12	SVVSGGAYNEQF
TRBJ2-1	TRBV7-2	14	ASSLAPSIPYNEQF
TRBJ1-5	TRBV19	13	ASTAGHLLNQPQH
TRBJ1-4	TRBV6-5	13	ASSYLKTTNEKLF
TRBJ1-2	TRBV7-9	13	ASSVGTGGTDGYT
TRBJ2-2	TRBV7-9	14	ASSSVAGGRSGELF
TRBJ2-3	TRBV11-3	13	ASSPRGLSTDTQY
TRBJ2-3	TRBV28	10	ASSLVSDTQY
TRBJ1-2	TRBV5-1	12	ASSPPTALYGYT
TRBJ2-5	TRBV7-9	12	ASSPRGGTETQY
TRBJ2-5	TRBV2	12	ASRSFRAGETQY